The entry below describes one TCR beta chain. Antigen unknown. V was trimmed by 0 bases and J by 1 base, leaving 6 bases between them. The CDR3 is made up of 14 amino acids. Germline V CDR1 and CDR2: SGHRS, YFSETQ. This specimen belongs to a study of CD8+ T cells in alopecia areata. Notes on the study in general: The study found that many expanded lesional clones persisted in scalp and blood during tofacitinib. Mice showed clearer TCR sharing than patients did, a gap that was possibly HLA-related.

The treatment is: oral pan-JAK inhibitor, 5-10 mg twice daily. Once RNA had been extracted, it was reverse transcribed into cDNA to act as the sequencing template. Only in-frame clones appear in the TCRdb table, and some are missing; sequencing was by immunoSEQ multiplex PCR. The sample has under 300,000 clones; 60% are singletons. The sample was CD4+ T cells sorted from blood, taken between weeks 51 and 54, from a patient treated with tofacitinib. The V gene is TRBV5-1, the J gene TRBJ2-3; D remains unclear. The receptor comes from a human donor with alopecia areata. The CDR3 DNA follows: TGCGCCAGCAGCTTGGAGGTCGGCACAGATACGCAGTATTTT. Protein sequence: CASSLEVGTDTQYF.